The sample holds a few counts of the clone carrying this T cell receptor beta chain. Its specificity is not known. PCR employed 60 Vbeta and 13 Jbeta primers. TCRdb's table, derived via immunoSEQ multiplex PCR, lists solely in-frame clones and lacks some. Of roughly 100,000 clones in the sample, around 80% were seen once. This specimen belongs to a study of cytomegalovirus exposure and HLA in healthy donors. Background on the study: Earlier results showed 117 million unique TCR beta sequences derived from 150 million to 200 million T cells.

Study findings and constraints: Generally TCR sequences proved uncommon, though certain public TCRs appeared in numerous donors. Later analysis found that TCR beta chains associated with HLA were more clonally expanded than other, equally common chains. A later analysis linked a missense variant in DCLRE1C to the trimming of TCR beta V and J genes.

The V and J ends lost 7 bases and 4 bases respectively, with 10 bases between them. The CDR3 covers 13 residues. From germline, CDR1 is MDHEN and CDR2 SYDVKM. The specimen sequenced was PBMCs. This chain links TRBV28 with TRBJ2-2; D is unclear. This receptor was obtained from a man aged 25 to 40 in good health and CMV-seronegative. CDR3 coding DNA: TGTGCCAGCACCTTTCCAGGCACCGGGGAGCTGTTTTTT. Translated, it gives CASTFPGTGELFF.